The 18 T cell receptor beta chains below all came from one sample that was sequenced in a study of blood T cell repertoires in COVID-19. Data came from immunoSEQ multiplex PCR; TCRdb stores just in-frame clones and leaves some out. The top ten hold 7.5% to 9.5% of the sample, which has hundreds of thousands of clones, 85% to 90% seen once. The specimen was peripheral blood. These receptors were taken from a woman in her forties or fifties with COVID-19, enrolled during active disease.

The chain employs TRBV27 and TRBJ1-2, with TRBD1 identical over 8 bases. After removal of 5 bases from V and 8 bases from J, the junction contained 10 bases not matched to a gene. CDR3 length: 14 amino acids. Looked up from germline, CDR1 is MNHEY and CDR2 is SMNVEV (reference sequence). The CDR3 DNA reads TGTGCCAGCAGTCTAACCGACAGGGGATTAGGCTACACCTTC. Translation: CASSLTDRGLGYTF.

The chain couples TRBV30 to TRBJ1-2; 10 bases are shared with TRBD1. Germline V lookup: CDR1 GTSNPN, CDR2 SVGIG (reference sequence). The CDR3 loop spans 15 amino acids. V gave up 5 bases and J gave up 1 base; unmatched junction bases: 7. Here the CDR3 DNA reads TGTGCCTGGGAGCCGGGACAGGGGATTAACTATGGCTACACCTTC. It codes for CAWEPGQGINYGYTF.

This chain connects TRBV3-1 (or the pseudogene TRBV3-2) to TRBJ1-1; unclear D gene. V gave up 4 bases and J gave up 1 base, with 7 bases separating them. CDR3 length equals 13 residues. CDR1 is LGHDT, CDR2 YNNKEL, per germline (reference sequence). Here the CDR3 reads CASSPRSNTEAFF. DNA for the CDR3: TGTGCCAGCAGCCCCCGTTCGAACACTGAAGCTTTCTTT.

This clone was recorded only once. The V gene is TRBV9, the J gene TRBJ1-3; D remains unclear. Germline V gene sequence: CDR1 SGDLS, CDR2 YYNGEE. This CDR3 is 14 amino acids long. Trimming pared 0 bases from V and 1 base from J, leaving 5 bases between. The CDR3 spells CASSVGQSGNTIYF. CDR3 DNA sequence: TGTGCCAGCAGCGTAGGGCAGTCTGGAAACACCATATATTTT.

With regard to this clone: Other DNA sequences of this sample code for an identical CDR3. V and J are TRBV19 and TRBJ2-3; 10 positions agree with TRBD2. The germline V gene has CDR1 LNHDA and CDR2 SQIVND (reference sequence). The trim removed 1 base at V and 1 base at J, leaving 5 bases unmatched. The CDR3 is 17 residues long. The CDR3 is CASSIVGTSAGTDTQYF. CDR3 sequence (DNA): TGTGCCAGTAGTATAGTTGGGACTAGCGCCGGCACAGATACGCAGTATTTT. Using reference TRBV19 and TRBJ2-3 for the parts outside the CDR3, the full variable domain is DGGITQSPKYLFRKEGQNVTLSCEQNLNHDAMYWYRQDPGQGLRLIYYSQIVNDFQKGDIAEGYSVSREKKESFPLTVTSAQKNPTAFYLCASSIVGTSAGTDTQYFGPGTRLTVL.

The rearrangement uses TRBV6-1 and TRBJ2-2; 12 bases are shared with TRBD2. This CDR3 region has 19 residues. V lost 2 bases and J lost 2; bases outside the gene matches: 9. CDR1 is MNHNS and CDR2 is SASEGT in the germline V gene. This chain's CDR3 is CASSEFPTSGGRNTGELFF. Written as DNA, the CDR3 is TGTGCCAGCAGTGAATTCCCTACTAGCGGGGGGCGTAACACCGGGGAGCTGTTTTTT.

V gene TRBV29-1 combines with J gene TRBJ2-1; TRBD2 agrees at 10 bases. Germline CDR1 reads SQVTM; CDR2 reads ANQGSEA. With 7 bases clipped from V and 4 bases from J, the junction kept 7 bases outside the gene matches. The length of the CDR3 is 14 residues. The CDR3 is CSGLAGGRYNEQFF. In nucleotides, the CDR3 is TGCAGCGGTTTAGCGGGGGGCCGTTACAATGAGCAGTTCTTC.

The rearrangement links TRBV3-1 (or the pseudogene TRBV3-2) to TRBJ2-1; D possibly corresponds to TRBD1 (6 bases). CDR3 length equals 15 residues. Germline V CDR1 and CDR2: LGHDT, YNNKEL (reference sequence). With 0 bases removed from V and 7 bases from J, the gap between germline ends came to 13 bases. The DNA of the CDR3 is TGTGCCAGCAGCCAAGATGGTCCAGGGGTGAATGAGCAGTTCTTC. Protein: CASSQDGPGVNEQFF.

The V gene is TRBV5-1, the J gene TRBJ2-5; a weak D match, TRBD1 (5 bases). V dropped 0 bases and J dropped 1 base, with 13 bases sitting between them. This CDR3 has 16 residues. Germline V gives CDR1 SGHRS, CDR2 YFSETQ. As DNA, the CDR3 is TGCGCCAGCAGCTTGGAAGGGGCTGGTCGCCAAGAGACCCAGTACTTC. As protein: CASSLEGAGRQETQYF. The variable domain in full, with the rest retrieved from reference TRBV5-1 and TRBJ2-5, is KAGVTQTPRYLIKTRGQQVTLSCSPISGHRSVSWYQQTPGQGLQFLFEYFSETQRNKGNFPGRFSGRQFSNSRSEMNVSTLELGDSALYLCASSLEGAGRQETQYFGPGTRLLVL.

The count of this clone is one. This chain links TRBV27 with TRBJ2-3; D is perhaps TRBD1 (5 bases). Germline CDR1 MNHEY, CDR2 SMNVEV (reference sequence). The CDR3 loop spans 14 amino acids. The V end lost 2 bases, the J end lost 2 bases, and 8 bases lay between the germline ends. CDR3 sequence reads: CASSLDRYTDTQYF. CDR3 DNA sequence: TGTGCCAGCAGTTTAGACAGATACACAGATACGCAGTATTTT.

The chain recombines TRBV11-2 with TRBJ1-6; 7 bases line up with TRBD1. Trimming took 5 bases from V and 7 from J; bases not matched to a gene: 2. The CDR3 is 13 amino acids. Germline CDR1 is SGHAT and CDR2 is FQNNGV. CDR3 protein: CASSPDRNSPLHF. Written as DNA, the CDR3 is TGTGCCAGCAGCCCGGACAGGAATTCACCCCTCCACTTT.

The chain joins TRBV11-2 to TRBJ1-2; TRBD1 matches at 8 bases. The CDR3 runs to 15 residues. Per the germline V gene, CDR1 is SGHAT and CDR2 is FQNNGV. V trimming: 1 base; J trimming: 5 bases; junction bases outside the gene matches: 6. The CDR3 nucleotides read TGTGCCAGCAGCTTAGGTCCCACAGGGGGTTATGGCTACACCTTC. Translating gives CASSLGPTGGYGYTF.

The J gene is TRBJ2-7, the V gene TRBV5-6; 7 positions match TRBD1. Germline V lookup: CDR1 SGHDT, CDR2 YYEEEE. The CDR3 length is 12 residues. Germline trimming cut 3 bases from V and 3 bases from J; bases unmatched to any gene: 0. CDR3 loop: CASSSGGYEQYF. In DNA form, the CDR3 reads TGTGCCAGCAGCTCAGGGGGCTACGAGCAGTACTTC.

This rearrangement joins TRBV2 to TRBJ2-7; possible D gene TRBD1, 6 bases. V shed 5 bases and J shed 4 bases, with 15 bases lying between them. The CDR3 has 14 residues. The germline CDR1 and CDR2 sequences are SNHLY and FYNNEI. The CDR3 DNA follows: TGTGCCAGCAGTTTCGGCAGGCAGGGGTACGAGCAGTACTTC. Encoded protein: CASSFGRQGYEQYF.

The chain carries TRBV7-2 and TRBJ2-5; D possibly corresponds to TRBD2 (6 bases). V was pared by 5 bases and J by 5 bases, with 21 bases between. Germline V gives CDR1 SGHTA, CDR2 FQGNSA. CDR3 size: 16 residues. The CDR3 loop reads CASSPSSGGLGETQYF. CDR3 nucleotide sequence: TGTGCCAGCAGCCCCTCGAGTGGAGGGCTCGGCGAGACCCAGTACTTC.

The J gene is TRBJ1-3, the V gene TRBV6-6; tentative D call: TRBD1 (6 bases). The germline V gene encodes CDR1 MNHNY and CDR2 SVGAGI (reference sequence). Trimming took off 0 bases at V and 0 bases at J, with 9 bases between the two ends. The CDR3 consists of 16 residues. CDR3: CASSYSRGGSGNTIYF. CDR3 nucleotide sequence: TGTGCCAGCAGTTACTCAAGGGGGGGCTCTGGAAACACCATATATTTT.

CDR3 coding DNA: TGCGCCAGCTACGGAGGGGTTAGCGGGGGGGCGAACGAGCAGTACTTC. Translating gives CASYGGVSGGANEQYF. This chain links TRBV23-1 with TRBJ2-7; TRBD2 agrees at 11 bases. TRBV23-1 counts as an open reading frame of uncertain function. This CDR3 region has 16 residues. J lost 5 bases, V lost 8 bases, and 14 bases had no gene match.

This chain connects TRBV20-1 to TRBJ1-3, with D perhaps matching TRBD1 (5 bases). Germline values: CDR1 DFQATT, CDR2 SNEGSKA (reference sequence). Trimming removed 3 bases at V and 5 bases at J, with 14 bases between. This CDR3 is built from 14 residues. The CDR3 region has the DNA TGCAGTGCTAGTTTGGCAGGGAGGAGAAACACCATATATTTT. Translated: CSASLAGRRNTIYF.